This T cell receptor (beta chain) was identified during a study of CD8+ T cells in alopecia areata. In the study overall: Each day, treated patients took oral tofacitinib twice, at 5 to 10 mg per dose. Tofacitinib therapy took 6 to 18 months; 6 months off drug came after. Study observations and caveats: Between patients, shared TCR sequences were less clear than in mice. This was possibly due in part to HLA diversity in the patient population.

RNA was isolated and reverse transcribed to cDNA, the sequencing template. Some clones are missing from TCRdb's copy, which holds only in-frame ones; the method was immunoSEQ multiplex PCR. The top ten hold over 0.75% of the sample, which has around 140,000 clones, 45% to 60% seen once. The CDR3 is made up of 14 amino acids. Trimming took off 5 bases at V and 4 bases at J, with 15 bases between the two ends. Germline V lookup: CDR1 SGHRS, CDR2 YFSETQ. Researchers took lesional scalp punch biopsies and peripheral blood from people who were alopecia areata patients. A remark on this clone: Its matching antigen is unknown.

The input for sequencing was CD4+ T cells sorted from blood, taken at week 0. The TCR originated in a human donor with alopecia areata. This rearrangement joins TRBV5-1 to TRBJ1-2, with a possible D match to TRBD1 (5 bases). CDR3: CASSSQGSGYGYTF. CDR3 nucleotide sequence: TGCGCCAGCAGTTCCCAGGGTTCTGGCTATGGCTACACCTTC.